This TCR beta chain appears in the sequencing data of a study of PD-L1 blockade in urothelial cancer. Study at large: Analyses used blood from 3 weeks (second dose) and 6 weeks after treatment start. Study outcomes and limitations: Clonality of blood TCR below the median before treatment predicted better survival.

Worth noting for this clone: Its target is unknown.

Generated by immunoSEQ multiplex PCR, the TCRdb table keeps only in-frame clones and is missing some. Here the sample spans 55,000 to 70,000 clones, about four fifths being singletons. In germline, CDR1 is MNHNS, CDR2 SASEGT. The J segment lost 3 bases and the V segment lost 5 bases, leaving 3 bases of the junction unmatched. The CDR3 is made up of 14 amino acids. Anywhere from 1 to 8 samples came from each patient, spanning pretreatment and on-treatment. This sequence originates from a man aged 70-80 years with urothelial cancer. The specimen was PBMCs, collected around atezolizumab (anti-PD-L1) treatment. The chain has TRBV6-1 and TRBJ1-4, with 7 bases matching TRBD1. CDR3 region: CASSPDRANEKLFF. The CDR3 region has the DNA TGTGCCAGCAGTCCCGACAGGGCTAATGAAAAACTGTTTTTT.